The 17 T cell receptor beta chains listed next were all sequenced from one sample in a study of shared clonotypes between healthy human individuals. Profiling relied on immunoSEQ multiplex PCR, and the TCRdb table lists in-frame clones only, not all of them. The sample contains approximately 2,000,000 clones, 92% of which appear only once. The sequenced material came from naive CD4+ T cells from PBMCs. Subset reported: CD45RA+ positively selected. Source of these receptors: a man between 18 and 29 years old in good health. Some clones in this sample may be carry-over from other donors' samples.

This chain links TRBV6-5 with TRBJ2-7; 9 bases line up with TRBD2. Germline trimming cut 0 bases from V and 3 bases from J; bases unmatched to any gene: 6. The CDR3 is 16 amino acids. CDR1 and CDR2 (germline): MNHEY, SVGAGI. In DNA form, the CDR3 reads TGTGCCAGCAGTTACTCTATGCTGACTAGCGGCTACGAGCAGTACTTC. It translates to CASSYSMLTSGYEQYF.

The V gene is TRBV6-5, the J gene TRBJ2-3, with TRBD2 identical over 7 bases. The V and J ends lost 7 bases and 11 bases, in that order; junction bases with no gene match: 15. Germline V gene data show CDR1 as MNHEY and CDR2 as SVGAGI. This CDR3 contains 14 residues. The CDR3 region is CASISLGEGFGQYF. The DNA for the CDR3 is TGTGCCAGCATATCCCTGGGGGAGGGCTTTGGGCAGTATTTT.

The chain is built from TRBV6-5 and TRBJ2-6, with 7 bases fitting TRBD2. The CDR3 is 15 amino acids. V shed 5 bases, J shed 3 bases, and the junction held 4 bases outside the gene matches. Germline V lookup: CDR1 MNHEY, CDR2 SVGAGI. CDR3 in DNA: TGTGCCAGCAGTGCGGCGGGGGTTGGGGCCAACGTCCTGACTTTC. It encodes CASSAAGVGANVLTF.

The chain joins TRBV6-5 to TRBJ2-1; D might be TRBD2 (5 bases). The V end lost 6 bases, the J end lost 3 bases, and 15 bases lay between the germline ends. Germline loops: CDR1 MNHEY, CDR2 SVGAGI. The CDR3 is 15 residues long. This CDR3 is CASSTRGRRYNEQFF. CDR3 DNA sequence: TGTGCCAGCAGCACAAGAGGGAGACGCTACAATGAGCAGTTCTTC.

V usage is TRBV7-9 and J usage is TRBJ1-1, with D uncertain. The V end was cut by 5 bases, the J end by 1 base, with 8 bases between. Germline V gene sequence: CDR1 SEHNR, CDR2 FQNEAQ (reference sequence). The CDR3 loop spans 13 amino acids. CDR3 DNA: TGTGCCAGCAGCCTACACTCGAACACTGAAGCTTTCTTT. Amino acid sequence: CASSLHSNTEAFF.

The rearrangement uses TRBV5-1 and TRBJ2-1; the D gene could be TRBD1 or TRBD2 (6 bases each). The CDR3 has 16 amino acids. The V gene lost 2 bases and the J gene lost 0 bases, with 12 bases spanning the gap. Germline V gives CDR1 SGHRS, CDR2 YFSETQ. The CDR3 protein is CASSFGGRSSYNEQFF. The CDR3 DNA sequence: TGCGCCAGCAGCTTTGGGGGGCGGAGCTCCTACAATGAGCAGTTCTTC. Filled out from reference TRBV5-1 and TRBJ2-1, the complete variable domain reads KAGVTQTPRYLIKTRGQQVTLSCSPISGHRSVSWYQQTPGQGLQFLFEYFSETQRNKGNFPGRFSGRQFSNSRSEMNVSTLELGDSALYLCASSFGGRSSYNEQFFGPGTRLTVL.

The chain recombines TRBV4-2 with TRBJ2-7; 13 nucleotides agree with TRBD2. The CDR3 has 15 residues. With V trimmed by 5 bases and J by 4 bases, 5 bases remained unmatched. Germline V CDR1 and CDR2: LGHNA, YNFKEQ. The CDR3 loop reads CASSSGTSGKYEQYF. DNA for the CDR3: TGTGCCAGCAGCTCGGGGACTAGCGGGAAATACGAGCAGTACTTC.

V is TRBV7-2 and J is TRBJ1-2; the D gene is possibly TRBD1 (6 bases). The V end was cut by 1 base, the J end by 7 bases, with 16 bases between. Per germline, CDR1 SGHTA and CDR2 FQGNSA. The CDR3 has 15 residues. The DNA of the CDR3 is TGTGCCAGCAGCTTAGTTAGGTTGGGGGCGTTTGGCTACACCTTC. Residues: CASSLVRLGAFGYTF.

The rearrangement uses TRBV30 and TRBJ2-2, with D uncertain. Deletions cut 0 bases from V and 4 bases from J, with 30 bases between. The CDR3 covers 21 residues. Germline lookup yields CDR1 GTSNPN and CDR2 SVGIG (reference sequence). CDR3 DNA: TGTGCCTGGAGTGTACCCCTGGCCTGGGCCACCTCCGGGTTGACCACCGGGGAGCTGTTTTTT. This translates into CAWSVPLAWATSGLTTGELFF. The variable domain in full, with the rest retrieved from reference TRBV30 and TRBJ2-2, is SQTIHQWPATLVQPVGSPLSLECTVEGTSNPNLYWYRQAAGRGLQLLFYSVGIGQISSEVPQNLSASRPQDRQFILSSKKLLLSDSGFYLCAWSVPLAWATSGLTTGELFFGEGSRLTVL.

The gene calls are TRBV5-4 and TRBJ2-7; TRBD1 agrees at 12 bases. The CDR3 has 16 amino acids. Trimming took 4 bases from V and 5 from J; bases not matched to a gene: 10. The germline V gene has CDR1 SGHNT and CDR2 YYREEE (reference sequence). The CDR3 region is CASSPGGGQGANEQYF. CDR3 DNA sequence: TGTGCCAGCAGCCCTGGAGGGGGACAGGGGGCCAACGAGCAGTACTTC.

The chain has TRBV25-1 and TRBJ1-1; D call uncertain. The germline V gene has CDR1 MGHDK and CDR2 SYGVNS. This CDR3 contains 15 residues. The V and J ends lost 3 bases and 1 base respectively, with 12 bases between them. This CDR3 is CASSDSRSGNTEAFF. The CDR3 nucleotides are TGTGCCAGCAGTGACAGTAGGTCAGGGAACACTGAAGCTTTCTTT.

The chain carries TRBV27 and TRBJ1-4; TRBD1 matches at 8 bases. Germline V lookup: CDR1 MNHEY, CDR2 SMNVEV (reference sequence). The CDR3 runs to 17 residues. After removal of 1 base from V and 0 bases from J, the junction contained 4 bases not matched to a gene. CDR3 DNA: TGTGCCAGCAGTTTATTTGGGACAGGAGCAACTAATGAAAAACTGTTTTTT. It encodes CASSLFGTGATNEKLFF.

The V gene is TRBV18, the J gene TRBJ1-1; D not certain. The ends were cut back, 5 bases at V and 8 bases at J, with 24 bases in the middle. CDR3 length: 16 residues. Germline CDR1 KGHSH, CDR2 LQKENI. As DNA, the CDR3 is TGTGCCAGCTCAATGGGCGGGAGGAAAGAGGGAAGCGAAGCTTTCTTT. This codes for CASSMGGRKEGSEAFF.

The chain recombines TRBV9 with TRBJ1-2, with D maybe TRBD1 (5 bases). From germline, CDR1 is SGDLS and CDR2 YYNGEE. V lost 4 bases to trimming and J lost 2 bases, with 12 bases between them. The CDR3 has 14 amino acids. The CDR3 DNA follows: TGTGCCAGCAGCCTCGGGACTGGGAACTATGGCTACACCTTC. Translated: CASSLGTGNYGYTF.

This chain links TRBV15 with TRBJ2-2, with TRBD2 identical over 9 bases. The CDR3 is 17 residues long. V dropped 0 bases and J dropped 7; count of bases not matched to a gene: 9. Germline V gene lookup returns CDR1 LNHNV and CDR2 YYDKDF (reference sequence). CDR3 sequence (DNA): TGTGCCACCAGCAGAGATTCCGGCGGGAGGGCTGGCGGGGAGCTGTTTTTT. Protein: CATSRDSGGRAGGELFF. The full variable domain, its missing parts supplied by reference TRBV15 and TRBJ2-2, is DAMVIQNPRYQVTQFGKPVTLSCSQTLNHNVMYWYQQKSSQAPKLLFHYYDKDFNNEADTPDNFQSRRPNTSFCFLDIRSPGLGDTAMYLCATSRDSGGRAGGELFFGEGSRLTVL.

The rearrangement links TRBV7-9 to TRBJ2-1, with a possible D match to TRBD1 (6 bases). Germline V gene lookup returns CDR1 SEHNR and CDR2 FQNEAQ (reference sequence). The CDR3 contains 13 residues. Trimming pared 6 bases from V and 6 bases from J, leaving 12 bases between. DNA for the CDR3: TGTGCCAGCAGGTCCAAGGACAGCAATGAGCAGTTCTTC. It is translated as CASRSKDSNEQFF. The variable domain in full, with the rest retrieved from reference TRBV7-9 and TRBJ2-1, is DTGVSQNPRHKITKRGQNVTFRCDPISEHNRLYWYRQTLGQGPEFLTYFQNEAQLEKSRLLSDRFSAERPKGSFSTLEIQRTEQGDSAMYLCASRSKDSNEQFFGPGTRLTVL.

The rearrangement uses TRBV10-3 and TRBJ2-1, with 9 bases identical to TRBD2. The CDR3 sequence is 14 residues long. After removal of 6 bases from V and 7 bases from J, the junction contained 7 bases not matched to a gene. Germline values: CDR1 ENHRY, CDR2 SYGVKD. CDR3 region: CAISQREAPNEQFF. The CDR3 DNA reads TGTGCCATCAGCCAGCGGGAGGCGCCTAATGAGCAGTTCTTC.